The clone carrying this T cell receptor (beta chain) came up a few times. Its antigen is as yet unknown. Fresh-frozen tumor tissue and more than two years of survival data were available for all. Assay: immunoSEQ multiplex PCR; the TCRdb copy retains only in-frame clones and omits some. The sample records around 100,000 clones, 81% being singletons. This sample was included in a study of glioma-infiltrating T cells after dendritic cell vaccination. General observations from the study: Survival was not directly related to TCR clonality in these patients.

V was clipped by 1 base and J by 9 bases, with 13 bases between them. CDR3 length equals 15 residues. Germline-derived CDR1 and CDR2 are SGHTA and FQGNSA. The chain is built from TRBV7-2 and TRBJ1-6; D possibly corresponds to TRBD1 (5 bases). This receptor was identified in a human donor with glioblastoma. Sequencing was performed on blood, taken before dendritic cell vaccination. CDR3 amino acids: CASSLDSGPSSPLHF. DNA for the CDR3: TGTGCCAGCAGCTTAGATTCAGGGCCGAGTTCACCCCTCCACTTT.